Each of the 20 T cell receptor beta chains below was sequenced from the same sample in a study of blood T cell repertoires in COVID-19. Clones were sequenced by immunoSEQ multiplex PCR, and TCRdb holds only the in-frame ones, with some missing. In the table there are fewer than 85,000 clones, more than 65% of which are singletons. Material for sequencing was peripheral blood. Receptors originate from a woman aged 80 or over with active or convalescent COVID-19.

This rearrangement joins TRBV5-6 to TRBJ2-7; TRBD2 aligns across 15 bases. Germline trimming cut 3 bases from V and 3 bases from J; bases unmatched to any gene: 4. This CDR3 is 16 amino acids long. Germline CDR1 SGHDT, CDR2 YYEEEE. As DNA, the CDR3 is TGTGCCAGCAGCTGGCGGGGACTAGCGGGGGGCTACGAGCAGTACTTC. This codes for CASSWRGLAGGYEQYF.

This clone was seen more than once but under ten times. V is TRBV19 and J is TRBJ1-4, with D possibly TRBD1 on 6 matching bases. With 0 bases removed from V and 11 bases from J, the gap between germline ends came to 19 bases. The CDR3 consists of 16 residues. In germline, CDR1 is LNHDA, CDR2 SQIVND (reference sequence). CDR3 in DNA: TGTGCCAGTAGTATAGATTTGGCGCAGGGGTATCGGAAACTGTTTTTT. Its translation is CASSIDLAQGYRKLFF.

CDR3 coding DNA: TGTGCCAGCAGGGGAGGGTACGGGGATACGCAGTATTTT. It specifies CASRGGYGDTQYF. V usage is TRBV6-5 and J usage is TRBJ2-3; TRBD2 agrees at 7 bases. The CDR3 has 13 residues. With V trimmed by 6 bases and J by 6 bases, 6 bases remained unmatched. The germline V gene encodes CDR1 MNHEY and CDR2 SVGAGI.

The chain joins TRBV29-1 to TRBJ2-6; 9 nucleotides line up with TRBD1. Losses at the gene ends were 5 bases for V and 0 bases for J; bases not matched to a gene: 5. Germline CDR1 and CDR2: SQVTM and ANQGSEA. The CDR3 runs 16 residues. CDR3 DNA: TGCAGCGTTCCCGGGACAGGGTTCTCTGGGGCCAACGTCCTGACTTTC. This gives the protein CSVPGTGFSGANVLTF.

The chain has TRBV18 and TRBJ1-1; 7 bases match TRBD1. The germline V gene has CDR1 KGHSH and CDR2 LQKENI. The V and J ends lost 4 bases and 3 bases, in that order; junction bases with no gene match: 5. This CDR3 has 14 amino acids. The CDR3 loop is CASSLAQGDTEAFF. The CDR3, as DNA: TGTGCCAGCTCACTAGCCCAGGGGGACACTGAAGCTTTCTTT.

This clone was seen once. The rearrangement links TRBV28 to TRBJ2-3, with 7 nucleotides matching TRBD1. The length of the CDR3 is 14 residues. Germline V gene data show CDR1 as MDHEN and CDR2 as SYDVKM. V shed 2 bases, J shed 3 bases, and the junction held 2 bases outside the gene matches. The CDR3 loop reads CASSLEDRTDTQYF. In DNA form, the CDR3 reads TGTGCCAGCAGTTTAGAGGACAGGACAGATACGCAGTATTTT.

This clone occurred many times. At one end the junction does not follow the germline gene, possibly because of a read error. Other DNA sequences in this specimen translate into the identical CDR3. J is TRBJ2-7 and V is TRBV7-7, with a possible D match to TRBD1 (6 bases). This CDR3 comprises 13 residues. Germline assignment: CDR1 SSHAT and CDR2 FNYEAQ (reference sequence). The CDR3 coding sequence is TGTGCTAGCAGCTTAGACAGGTTTGACGAGCAGTACTTC. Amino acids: CASSLDRFDEQYF.

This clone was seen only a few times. For the CDR3, the DNA is TGTGCCTGGAGCCGGAGTAGCGGTGGGGGGGAGCTGTTTTTT. Its translation: CAWSRSSGGGELFF. The chain joins TRBV30 to TRBJ2-2; D possibly corresponds to TRBD2 (6 bases). CDR3 length: 14 amino acids. CDR1 is GTSNPN, CDR2 SVGIG, per germline (reference sequence). Deletions cut 3 bases from V and 8 bases from J, with 16 bases between.

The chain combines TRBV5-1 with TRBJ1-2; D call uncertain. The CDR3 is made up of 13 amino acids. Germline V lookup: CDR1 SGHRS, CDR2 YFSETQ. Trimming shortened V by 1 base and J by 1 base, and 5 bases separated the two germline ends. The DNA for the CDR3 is TGCGCCAGCAGCTTGTCCAATAACTATGGCTACACCTTC. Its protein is CASSLSNNYGYTF.

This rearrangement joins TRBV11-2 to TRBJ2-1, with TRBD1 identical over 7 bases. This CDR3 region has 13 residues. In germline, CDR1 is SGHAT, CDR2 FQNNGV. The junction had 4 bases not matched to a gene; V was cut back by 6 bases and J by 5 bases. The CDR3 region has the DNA TGTGCCAGCAGTTATGACAGGGACAATGAGCAGTTCTTC. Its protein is CASSYDRDNEQFF.

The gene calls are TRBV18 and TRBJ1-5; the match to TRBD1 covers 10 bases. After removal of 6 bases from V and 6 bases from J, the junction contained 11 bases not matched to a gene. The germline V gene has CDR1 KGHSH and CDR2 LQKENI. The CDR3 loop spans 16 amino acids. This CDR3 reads CASSIAGTGVGQPQHF. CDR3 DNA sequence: TGTGCCAGCTCGATCGCCGGGACAGGGGTTGGTCAGCCCCAGCATTTT.

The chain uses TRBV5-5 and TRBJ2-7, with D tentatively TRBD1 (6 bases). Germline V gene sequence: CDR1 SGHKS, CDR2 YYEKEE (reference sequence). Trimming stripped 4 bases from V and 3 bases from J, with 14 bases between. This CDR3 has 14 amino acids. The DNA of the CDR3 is TGTGCCAGCAGCGTACAGGGAATAGGCTACGAGCAGTACTTC. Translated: CASSVQGIGYEQYF.

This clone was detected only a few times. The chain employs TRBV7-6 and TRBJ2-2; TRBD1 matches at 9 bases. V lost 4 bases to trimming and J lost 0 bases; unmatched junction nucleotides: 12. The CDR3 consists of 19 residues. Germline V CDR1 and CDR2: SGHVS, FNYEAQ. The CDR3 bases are TGTGCCAGCAGCTCAGTAAGACCCCGGGACAGGGCGAACACCGGGGAGCTGTTTTTT. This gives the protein CASSSVRPRDRANTGELFF.

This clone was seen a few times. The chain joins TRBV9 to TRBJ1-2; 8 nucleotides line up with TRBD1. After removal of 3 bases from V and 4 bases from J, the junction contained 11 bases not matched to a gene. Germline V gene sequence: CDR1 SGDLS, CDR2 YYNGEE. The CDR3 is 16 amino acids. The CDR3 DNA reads TGTGCCAGCAGCGCCGGACAGGGTTTAGGTAGCTATGGCTACACCTTC. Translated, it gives CASSAGQGLGSYGYTF. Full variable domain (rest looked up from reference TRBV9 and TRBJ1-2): DSGVTQTPKHLITATGQRVTLRCSPRSGDLSVYWYQQSLDQGLQFLIQYYNGEERAKGNILERFSAQQFPDLHSELNLSSLELGDSALYFCASSAGQGLGSYGYTFGSGTRLTVV.

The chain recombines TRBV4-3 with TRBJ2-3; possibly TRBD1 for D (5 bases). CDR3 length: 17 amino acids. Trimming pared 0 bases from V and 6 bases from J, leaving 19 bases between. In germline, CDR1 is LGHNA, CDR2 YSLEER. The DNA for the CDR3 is TGCGCCAGCAGCCAAGACCCCCAAGGGGCTAGTAGGGATACGCAGTATTTT. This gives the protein CASSQDPQGASRDTQYF.

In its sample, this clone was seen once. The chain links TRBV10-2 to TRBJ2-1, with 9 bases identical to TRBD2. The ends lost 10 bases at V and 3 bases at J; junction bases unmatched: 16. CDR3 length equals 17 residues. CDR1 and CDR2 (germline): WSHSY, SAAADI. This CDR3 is CATLGASGVRDYNEQFF. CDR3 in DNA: TGCGCCACCCTAGGGGCTAGCGGGGTCCGCGACTACAATGAGCAGTTCTTC.

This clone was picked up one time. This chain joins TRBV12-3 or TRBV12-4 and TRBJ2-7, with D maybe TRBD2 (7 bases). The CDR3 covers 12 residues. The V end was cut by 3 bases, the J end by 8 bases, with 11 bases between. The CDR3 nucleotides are TGTGCCAGCAGTTTCACGGGGGGCCAGCAGTACTTC. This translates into CASSFTGGQQYF.

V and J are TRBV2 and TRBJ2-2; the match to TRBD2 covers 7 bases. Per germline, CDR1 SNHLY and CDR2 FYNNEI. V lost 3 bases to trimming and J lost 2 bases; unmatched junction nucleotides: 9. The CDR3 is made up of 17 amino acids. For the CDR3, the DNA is TGTGCCAGCAGTGATGAACCCGGGGGGACCAACACCGGGGAGCTGTTTTTT. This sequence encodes CASSDEPGGTNTGELFF.

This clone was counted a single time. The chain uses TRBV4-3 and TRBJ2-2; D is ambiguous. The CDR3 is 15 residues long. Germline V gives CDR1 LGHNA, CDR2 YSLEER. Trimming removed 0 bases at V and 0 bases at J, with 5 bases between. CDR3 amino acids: CASSQDLANTGELFF. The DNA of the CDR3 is TGCGCCAGCAGCCAAGATCTAGCGAACACCGGGGAGCTGTTTTTT.

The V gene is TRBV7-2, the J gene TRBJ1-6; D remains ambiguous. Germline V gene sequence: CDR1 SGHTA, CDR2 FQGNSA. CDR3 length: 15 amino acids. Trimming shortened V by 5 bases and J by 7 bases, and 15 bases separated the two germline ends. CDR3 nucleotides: TGTGCCAGCAGCGAGCTTATAGCGAGGAATTCACCCCTCCACTTT. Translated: CASSELIARNSPLHF.